What follows are 20 T cell receptor beta chains derived from one specimen sequenced in a study of blood T cell repertoires in COVID-19 (dated by TCRdb to the early 2020s). Libraries came from the immunoSEQ multiplex PCR assay. What TCRdb holds here is the immuneACCESS table cut down to in-frame rearrangements. Part of the clones is not present; checked against another copy, under half of the missing clones reflect an unresolved V gene, and the others are unexplained. Recorded for this sample are fewer than 200,000 clones; around three quarters of them occurred a single time. 15% to 20% of the sample rests with the top ten. The sample consisted of PBMCs or T cells enriched from blood (not recorded which). These receptors were obtained from a woman in her 70s in a cohort exposed to, infected with or recovered from COVID-19 (not recorded which).

J is TRBJ2-3 and V is TRBV3-1 (or the pseudogene TRBV3-2); 8 bases line up with TRBD2. The CDR3 runs 16 residues. CDR1 and CDR2 (germline): LGHDT, YNNKEL (reference sequence). Trimming cost V 4 bases and J 4 bases; bases outside gene matches: 10. The CDR3 nucleotides read TGTGCCAGCAGCCCAGATAGCGGGAAATGGGCAGATACGCAGTATTTT. Translating it yields CASSPDSGKWADTQYF.

This clone was seen only once. The chain couples TRBV12-3 or TRBV12-4 to TRBJ1-2; D gene unclear. V gave up 4 bases and J gave up 5 bases, with 5 bases separating them. The CDR3 length is 11 residues. The CDR3 reads CASSSQYGYTF. The CDR3 region has the DNA TGTGCCAGCAGTTCTCAGTATGGCTACACCTTC.

The V gene is TRBV19, the J gene TRBJ2-2; tentatively, D is TRBD1 (6 bases). Germline CDR1 reads LNHDA; CDR2 reads SQIVND (reference sequence). The CDR3 length is 15 residues. The V and J ends lost 7 bases and 4 bases respectively, with 16 bases between them. The CDR3, as DNA: TGTGCCAGTAAAACCTCCGACAGGTTCACCGGGGAGCTGTTTTTT. Its translation is CASKTSDRFTGELFF.

The chain uses TRBV30 and TRBJ2-2; D is unresolved. The CDR3 is 11 amino acids. The germline V gene has CDR1 GTSNPN and CDR2 SVGIG (reference sequence). V lost 2 bases to trimming and J lost 7 bases, with 5 bases between them. The CDR3 reads CAWSQDGELFF. CDR3 DNA sequence: TGTGCCTGGAGTCAGGACGGGGAGCTGTTTTTT.

The chain is built from TRBV7-9 and TRBJ1-1, with no clear D. The germline gives CDR1 SEHNR, CDR2 FQNEAQ (reference sequence). This CDR3 comprises 12 residues. Deletions cut 5 bases from V and 7 bases from J, with 11 bases between. Written as DNA, the CDR3 is TGTGCCAGCAGCCTAAAAACAGATGAAGCTTTCTTT. Its protein is CASSLKTDEAFF.

The chain couples TRBV5-1 to TRBJ1-5, with 7 bases lining up with TRBD1. CDR3 size: 14 residues. Germline V lookup: CDR1 SGHRS, CDR2 YFSETQ. Trimming took 3 bases from V and 3 from J; bases not matched to a gene: 3. For the CDR3, the DNA is TGCGCCAGCAGCTCAGGGGGATTCAATCAGCCCCAGCATTTT. It translates to CASSSGGFNQPQHF.

The chain recombines TRBV10-3 with TRBJ2-5; D is perhaps TRBD1 (5 bases). Germline V lookup: CDR1 ENHRY, CDR2 SYGVKD. This CDR3 is 14 amino acids long. With 2 bases removed from V and 2 bases from J, the gap between germline ends came to 9 bases. CDR3 coding DNA: TGTGCCATCAGTGAGACAGGCAGACAAGAGACCCAGTACTTC. This encodes CAISETGRQETQYF.

The rearrangement uses TRBV14 and TRBJ1-1; no clear D gene. The CDR3 covers 13 residues. Germline CDR1 is SGHDN and CDR2 is FVKESK. V shed 5 bases and J shed 1 base, with 8 bases lying between them. CDR3 DNA: TGTGCCAGCAGCGGGCAGCAGAACACTGAAGCTTTCTTT. Translation gives CASSGQQNTEAFF. The entire variable domain, with the rest obtained from reference TRBV14 and TRBJ1-1, is as follows: EAGVTQFPSHSVIEKGQTVTLRCDPISGHDNLYWYRRVMGKEIKFLLHFVKESKQDESGMPNNRFLAERTGGTYSTLKVQPAELEDSGVYFCASSGQQNTEAFFGQGTRLTVV.

The chain recombines TRBV13 with TRBJ2-1; 7 nucleotides match TRBD1. V was pared by 1 base and J by 4 bases, with 4 bases of the junction left unmatched. This CDR3 comprises 15 residues. Germline V gene data show CDR1 as PRHDT and CDR2 as FYEKMQ (reference sequence). Here the CDR3 DNA reads TGTGCCAGCAGCTTAGTACGGACAGGATACAATGAGCAGTTCTTC. This codes for CASSLVRTGYNEQFF.

CDR3 DNA sequence: TGCGCCAGCAGCATCTACAGATCAACTCGCTCCTACAATGAGCAGTTCTTC. It codes for CASSIYRSTRSYNEQFF. The chain recombines TRBV5-1 with TRBJ2-1; D gene uncertain. V was trimmed by 4 bases and J by 0 bases, leaving 17 bases between them. The CDR3 is 17 residues long. CDR1 SGHRS and CDR2 YFSETQ come from the germline V gene.

This rearrangement joins TRBV18 to TRBJ1-1, with D tentatively TRBD1 (6 bases). The CDR3 extends over 13 amino acids. Trimming pared 1 base from V and 11 bases from J, leaving 14 bases between. Germline CDR1 is KGHSH and CDR2 is LQKENI. Written as DNA, the CDR3 is TGTGCCAGCTCACCACTACAGGGCGGGGGCGCTTTCTTT. Protein product: CASSPLQGGGAFF.

The chain combines TRBV11-3 with TRBJ2-1, with 7 bases lining up with TRBD2. CDR3 length equals 19 residues. V trimming: 6 bases; J trimming: 0 bases; junction bases outside the gene matches: 17. Germline V gives CDR1 SGHNT, CDR2 YENEEA. CDR3 sequence reads: CASSHTGLAGGSSYNEQFF. The CDR3 DNA sequence: TGTGCCAGCAGTCATACTGGATTAGCGGGTGGGAGCTCCTACAATGAGCAGTTCTTC.

The rearrangement joins TRBV6-1 to TRBJ2-5, with D perhaps TRBD2 (5 bases). The ends were cut back, 0 bases at V and 2 bases at J, with 10 bases in the middle. Germline V gene data show CDR1 as MNHNS and CDR2 as SASEGT. This CDR3 spans 15 amino acids. Here the CDR3 reads CASSEAFRRQETQYF. For the CDR3, the DNA is TGTGCCAGCAGTGAAGCCTTCAGGAGGCAAGAGACCCAGTACTTC.

This clone was seen just once. V is TRBV5-6 and J is TRBJ2-1; 14 bases line up with TRBD2. This CDR3 contains 16 residues. Germline values: CDR1 SGHDT, CDR2 YYEEEE. The V and J ends lost 2 bases and 12 bases, in that order; junction bases with no gene match: 10. The CDR3 reads CASSFGNPTSGRGQFF. CDR3 sequence (DNA): TGTGCCAGCAGCTTCGGTAACCCGACTAGCGGGAGGGGGCAGTTCTTC.

V gene TRBV7-8 combines with J gene TRBJ2-3; maybe TRBD1 (6 bases). The CDR3 extends over 20 amino acids. V was shortened by 5 bases and J by 1 base, with 28 bases between the two germline ends. CDR1 and CDR2 (germline): SGHVS, FQNEAQ. The DNA for the CDR3 is TGTGCCAGCAGCCCCAAACGGCCCGGGACAACCACTTCCCGCACAGATACGCAGTATTTT. This encodes CASSPKRPGTTTSRTDTQYF.

The rearrangement joins TRBV3-1 (or the pseudogene TRBV3-2) to TRBJ1-1; D is perhaps TRBD1 (5 bases). V dropped 4 bases and J dropped 4 bases, with 13 bases sitting between them. The CDR3 has 14 amino acids. Germline V gene lookup returns CDR1 LGHDT and CDR2 YNNKEL (reference sequence). CDR3 nucleotides: TGTGCCAGCAGCCCGTGGGGGGTGGGCACTGAAGCTTTCTTT. This codes for CASSPWGVGTEAFF.

This clone was seen more than once but under ten times. J is TRBJ1-2 and V is TRBV5-4; D is ambiguous. Germline V lookup: CDR1 SGHNT, CDR2 YYREEE (reference sequence). Trimming stripped 0 bases from V and 4 bases from J, with 10 bases between. This CDR3 contains 14 residues. The CDR3: CASSLGQAPYGYTF. CDR3 nucleotides: TGTGCCAGCAGCTTGGGGCAGGCCCCCTATGGCTACACCTTC.

The chain links TRBV6-5 to TRBJ1-2; maybe TRBD1 (5 bases). Germline V CDR1 and CDR2: MNHEY, SVGAGI. This CDR3 spans 14 amino acids. Trimming removed 4 bases at V and 5 bases at J, with 14 bases between. Written as DNA, the CDR3 is TGTGCCAGCAGTTTCACAGGACGAGGATATGGCTACACCTTC. This translates into CASSFTGRGYGYTF.

This clone was seen once. The chain joins TRBV12-3 or TRBV12-4 to TRBJ2-5, with D unclear. CDR3 length: 12 residues. The V gene lost 3 bases and the J gene lost 2 bases, with 4 bases spanning the gap. For the CDR3, the DNA is TGTGCCAGCAGTTTCCCACAAGAGACCCAGTACTTC. It translates to CASSFPQETQYF.

This clone has more than one count but fewer than ten. The chain has TRBV6-2 or TRBV6-3 and TRBJ2-4, with 9 bases matching TRBD1. Germline CDR1 is MNHEY and CDR2 is SVGEGT. This CDR3 spans 13 amino acids. Trimming cost V 5 bases and J 7 bases; bases outside gene matches: 3. CDR3 loop: CASSRTGVNIQYF. CDR3 DNA: TGTGCCAGCAGTAGGACAGGGGTGAACATTCAGTACTTC.